This TCR beta chain was sequenced in a study of blood T cells in healthy people across ages. Study-wide results and limits: Unsorted PBMCs ruled out conclusive naive versus antigen-experienced comparison. The long-lived group displayed more naive CD4+ cells, plus higher diversity, than the aged donors did. Changes seen in expanded clonotypes were possibly confounded by donor CMV status left unknown.

Many counts were recorded for this clonotype. The antigen remains undetermined. This CDR3 contains 13 residues. Trimming took 10 bases from V and 2 from J; bases not matched to a gene: 7. The germline V gene encodes CDR1 WSHSY and CDR2 SAAADI. A sample-barcoded 5' primer and a J-beta primer mix were used in a second PCR of roughly 7 to 12 cycles. TCRdb reprocessed the 5' RACE reads with MiXCR, giving one entry per CDR3 protein. This table has around 1,800,000 distinct CDR3 sequences, about 39% appearing once. The material sequenced was blood. The receptor was derived from a human donor in good health. The chain combines TRBV10-2 with TRBJ2-5; 7 nucleotides match TRBD2. CDR3 in amino acids: CATREGAQETQYF. Here the CDR3 DNA reads TGCGCCACCAGGGAGGGAGCGCAAGAGACCCAGTACTTC.